This T cell receptor (beta chain) was documented in a study of cytomegalovirus exposure and HLA in healthy donors. Study-level findings and limits: The study dropped some indistinguishable V segments, TRBV6-2 and TRBV6-3 among them. What TCR beta sequences reportedly achieved was accurate prediction of HLA-A and HLA-B alleles in most subjects.

This CDR3 is built from 16 residues. Trimming took 2 bases from V and 6 from J, leaving 20 bases between them. Germline V gene data show CDR1 as SGHKS and CDR2 as YYEKEE (reference sequence). Nominally healthy donors were sampled, though unrecorded immune exposures were likely. 13 Jbeta primers and 60 Vbeta primers were used for the PCR. The table came from immunoSEQ multiplex PCR; TCRdb's copy has only in-frame clones and leaves some out. The top ten hold roughly 9.7% of the sample, which has over 150,000 clones, 80% seen once. A remark on this clone: As yet, its antigen is unknown.

The chain uses TRBV5-5 and TRBJ1-1; D is perhaps TRBD1 (6 bases). The source material was PBMCs. The origin of this receptor is a man between 18 and 29 years old in good health and CMV-seropositive. CDR3 protein: CASSLNRVLPRSEAFF. In DNA form, the CDR3 reads TGTGCCAGCAGCTTAAACAGGGTACTCCCAAGGTCTGAAGCTTTCTTT.